Below, 8 T cell receptor beta chains from the same sample are listed, as sequenced in a study of T cell responses to AZD1222 COVID-19 vaccine. Clones were sequenced by immunoSEQ multiplex PCR, and TCRdb holds only the in-frame ones, with some missing. Of about 120,000 clones listed, 70% to 90% are singletons. Specimen: peripheral blood, collected on day 0 of AZD1222 vaccination. Receptors originate from an adult in good health.

The rearrangement uses TRBV18 and TRBJ1-2, with a weak D call TRBD1 (6 bases). V was shortened by 3 bases and J by 1 base, with 15 bases between the two germline ends. Per germline, CDR1 KGHSH and CDR2 LQKENI. CDR3 length equals 16 residues. In DNA, the CDR3 is TGTGCCAGCTCACCGGGGGACATTCAGGATAACTATGGCTACACCTTC. Its protein is CASSPGDIQDNYGYTF.

This chain connects TRBV18 to TRBJ1-2; possible D gene TRBD1, 6 bases. Trimming removed 1 base at V and 7 bases at J, with 16 bases between. There are 15 residues in the CDR3. Germline V lookup: CDR1 KGHSH, CDR2 LQKENI. CDR3 in DNA: TGTGCCAGCTCACCACAATCTACAGGGAGGGGTGGCTACACCTTC. It yields the protein CASSPQSTGRGGYTF.

This chain joins TRBV9 and TRBJ2-6; D might be TRBD2 (6 bases). CDR1 is SGDLS and CDR2 is YYNGEE in the germline V gene. V dropped 7 bases and J dropped 1 base, with 12 bases sitting between them. This CDR3 has 15 amino acids. The DNA of the CDR3 is TGTGCCAGCGCCGTCCGGGGGTCTGGGGCCAACGTCCTGACTTTC. This codes for CASAVRGSGANVLTF.

Details on this clone: This CDR3 is also generated by other DNA sequences in the sample. The chain links TRBV27 to TRBJ1-5; no clear D. Trimming pared 3 bases from V and 5 bases from J, leaving 5 bases between. The V gene's germline CDR1 is MNHEY and CDR2 SMNVEV (reference sequence). This CDR3 comprises 12 residues. The CDR3 DNA is TGTGCCAGCAGTTTTCTGGATCAGCCCCAGCATTTT. Translated, it gives CASSFLDQPQHF.

The V gene is TRBV6-2 or TRBV6-3, the J gene TRBJ1-1; weak D call: TRBD1 (5 bases). Germline V gene sequence: CDR1 MNHEY, CDR2 SVGEGT. There are 18 residues in the CDR3. V lost 5 bases, J lost 0 bases, and 22 bases lay in between. The CDR3 spells CASSASRASSTVNTEAFF. DNA of the CDR3: TGTGCCAGCAGTGCCAGCCGCGCTTCATCGACAGTGAACACTGAAGCTTTCTTT.

This clone was counted a single time. V usage is TRBV12-5 and J usage is TRBJ1-5; D might be TRBD1 (5 bases). Per the germline V gene, CDR1 is LGHNT and CDR2 is FRNRAP. The CDR3 is made up of 16 amino acids. V was shortened by 3 bases and J by 3 bases, with 15 bases between the two germline ends. CDR3 protein: CASGLGTHGPNQPQHF. The CDR3 region has the DNA TGTGCTAGTGGTTTAGGGACCCATGGGCCCAATCAGCCCCAGCATTTT.

This chain links TRBV4-1 with TRBJ1-5, with TRBD1 as a possible D gene (5 bases). The V gene lost 2 bases and the J gene lost 5 bases, with 16 bases spanning the gap. The CDR3 runs to 16 residues. CDR1 and CDR2 (germline): MGHRA, YSYEKL. The CDR3 here is CASSQLQVGSDQPQHF. CDR3 coding DNA: TGCGCCAGCAGCCAACTACAGGTGGGGAGCGATCAGCCCCAGCATTTT.

The V call is TRBV5-4, the J call TRBJ2-5; D gene unclear. The germline V gene encodes CDR1 SGHNT and CDR2 YYREEE (reference sequence). The CDR3 runs to 14 residues. V lost 2 bases, J lost 2 bases, and 10 bases lay in between. CDR3 residues: CASSFPHPQETQYF. DNA of the CDR3: TGTGCCAGCAGCTTCCCCCATCCGCAAGAGACCCAGTACTTC.